These 4 T cell receptor beta chains came from one sample sequenced in a study of regulatory dendritic cells for organ transplantation listed by TCRdb under 2017. Antigens of these TCRs are unknown. The library came from the immunoSEQ multiplex PCR assay. TCRdb mirrors the immuneACCESS table, restricted to in-frame sequences. Some clones are absent from its copies; in checked studies, under half trace to an unresolved V gene, and the reason for the others is unknown. The table for this sample lists some 9,300 clones; roughly 65% of them were counted only once. In total, the top ten clones hold 0.57% of the sample. Sorted T cell subsets were CFSE-labeled and co-cultured for under 6 days with allogeneic regulatory or mature dendritic cells at a 1:10 DC:T ratio. The sample consisted of naive CD4+ T cells from blood cultured with dendritic cells. The sample's cell subset or site, from its label and the paper: CD45RA+ naive T cells. Every receptor here comes from a human donor in good health.

V is TRBV11-3 and J is TRBJ2-2; a weak D match, TRBD1 (6 bases). The CDR3 runs 14 residues. Germline CDR1 is SGHNT and CDR2 is YENEEA. The V gene lost 4 bases and the J gene lost 6 bases, with 12 bases spanning the gap. The CDR3 reads CASSSQGWPGELFF. DNA for the CDR3: TGTGCCAGCAGCTCACAGGGATGGCCCGGGGAGCTGTTTTTT.

This clone has only a few counts. The chain joins TRBV6-1 to TRBJ1-5; D possibly corresponds to TRBD1 (5 bases). In germline, CDR1 is MNHNS, CDR2 SASEGT. Trimming stripped 6 bases from V and 0 bases from J, with 12 bases between. The CDR3 sequence is 15 residues long. Here the CDR3 reads CASREWGGSNQPQHF. In DNA, the CDR3 is TGTGCCAGCAGGGAATGGGGGGGTAGCAATCAGCCCCAGCATTTT.

This clone was seen a few times. The V and J genes are TRBV27 and TRBJ1-2, with 8 bases that match TRBD1. The CDR3 runs 13 residues. Germline assignment: CDR1 MNHEY and CDR2 SMNVEV (reference sequence). Trimming removed 5 bases from V and 3 bases from J; junction bases left unmatched: 2. CDR3 DNA sequence: TGTGCCAGCAGTAAACAGGGGGACTATGGCTACACCTTC. This translates into CASSKQGDYGYTF.

To note about this clone: This specimen includes other DNA sequences encoding the same CDR3. The chain is built from TRBV5-4 and TRBJ2-4; TRBD2 is a possible D gene (6 bases). Germline CDR1 SGHNT, CDR2 YYREEE (reference sequence). V lost 4 bases and J 1 base, leaving 12 bases between the germline ends. This CDR3 contains 15 residues. The CDR3 protein is CASSTGGLAKNIQYF. The DNA of the CDR3 is TGTGCCAGCAGCACCGGAGGGCTGGCCAAAAACATTCAGTACTTC.